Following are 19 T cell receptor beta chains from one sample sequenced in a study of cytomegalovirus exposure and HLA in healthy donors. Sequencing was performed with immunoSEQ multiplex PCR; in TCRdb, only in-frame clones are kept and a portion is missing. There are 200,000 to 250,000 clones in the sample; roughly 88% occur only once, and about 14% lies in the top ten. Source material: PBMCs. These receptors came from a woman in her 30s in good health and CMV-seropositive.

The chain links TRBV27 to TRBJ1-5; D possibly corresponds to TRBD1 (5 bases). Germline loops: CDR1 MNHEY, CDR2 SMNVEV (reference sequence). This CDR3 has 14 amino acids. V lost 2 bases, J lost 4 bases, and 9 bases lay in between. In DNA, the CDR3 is TGTGCCAGCAGTTTACCAGGGACTAATCAGCCCCAGCATTTT. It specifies CASSLPGTNQPQHF.

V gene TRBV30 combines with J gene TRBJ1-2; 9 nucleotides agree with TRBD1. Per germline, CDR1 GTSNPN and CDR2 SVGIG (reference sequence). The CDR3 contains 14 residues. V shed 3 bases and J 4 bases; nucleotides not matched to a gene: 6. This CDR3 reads CAWSAGQGFYGYTF. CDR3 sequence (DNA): TGTGCCTGGAGCGCCGGACAGGGGTTCTATGGCTACACCTTC. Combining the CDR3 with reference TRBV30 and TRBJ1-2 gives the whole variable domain SQTIHQWPATLVQPVGSPLSLECTVEGTSNPNLYWYRQAAGRGLQLLFYSVGIGQISSEVPQNLSASRPQDRQFILSSKKLLLSDSGFYLCAWSAGQGFYGYTFGSGTRLTVV.

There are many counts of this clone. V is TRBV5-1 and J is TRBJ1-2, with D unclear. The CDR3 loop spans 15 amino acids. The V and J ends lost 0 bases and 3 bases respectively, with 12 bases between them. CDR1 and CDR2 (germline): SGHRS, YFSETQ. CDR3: CASSLAWGPDYGYTF. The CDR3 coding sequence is TGCGCCAGCAGCTTGGCCTGGGGTCCTGACTATGGCTACACCTTC.

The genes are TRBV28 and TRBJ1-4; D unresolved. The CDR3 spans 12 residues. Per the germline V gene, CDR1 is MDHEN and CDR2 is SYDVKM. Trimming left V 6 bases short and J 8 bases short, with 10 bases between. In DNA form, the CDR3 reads TGTGCCAGCAGGTTAGGTTGGGAAAAACTGTTTTTT. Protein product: CASRLGWEKLFF.

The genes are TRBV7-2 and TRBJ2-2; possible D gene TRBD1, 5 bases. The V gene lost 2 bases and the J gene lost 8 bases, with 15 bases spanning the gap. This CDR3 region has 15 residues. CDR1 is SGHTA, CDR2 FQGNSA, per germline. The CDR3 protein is CASSLRITRGGELFF. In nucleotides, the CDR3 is TGTGCCAGCAGCTTAAGGATTACAAGGGGTGGGGAGCTGTTTTTT.

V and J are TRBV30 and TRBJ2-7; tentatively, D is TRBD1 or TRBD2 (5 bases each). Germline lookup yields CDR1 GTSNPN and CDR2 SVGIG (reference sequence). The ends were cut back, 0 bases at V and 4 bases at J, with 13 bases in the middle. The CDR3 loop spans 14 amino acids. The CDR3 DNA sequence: TGTGCCTGGAGTGTACGAGGGGTCTGGTACGAGCAGTACTTC. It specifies CAWSVRGVWYEQYF.

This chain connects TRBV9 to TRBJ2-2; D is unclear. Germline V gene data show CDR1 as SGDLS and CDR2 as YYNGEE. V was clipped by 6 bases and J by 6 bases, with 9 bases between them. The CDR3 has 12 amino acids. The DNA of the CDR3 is TGTGCCAGCACCTCGTGGCCCGGGGAGCTGTTTTTT. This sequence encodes CASTSWPGELFF.

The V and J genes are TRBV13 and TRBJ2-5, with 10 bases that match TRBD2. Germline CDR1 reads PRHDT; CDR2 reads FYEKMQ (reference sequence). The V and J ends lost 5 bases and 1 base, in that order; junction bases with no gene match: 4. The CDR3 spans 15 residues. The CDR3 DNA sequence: TGTGCCAGCAGCCCAGGACTAGCGGTCCAAGAGACCCAGTACTTC. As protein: CASSPGLAVQETQYF.

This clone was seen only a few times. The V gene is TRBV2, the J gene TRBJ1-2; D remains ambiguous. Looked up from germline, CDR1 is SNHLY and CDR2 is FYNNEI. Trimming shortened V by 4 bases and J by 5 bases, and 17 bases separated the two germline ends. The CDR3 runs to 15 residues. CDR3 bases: TGTGCCAGCAGTGTACCCGTGCCTGGTAGGTATGGCTACACCTTC. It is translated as CASSVPVPGRYGYTF.

CDR3 coding DNA: TGTGCCAGCAGTCGGGGGGGACAGACCAAAGCTTTCTTT. It specifies CASSRGGQTKAFF. The chain recombines TRBV25-1 with TRBJ1-1; 7 positions match TRBD1. J gave up 9 bases and V 5 bases, and 9 bases lay outside the gene matches. Germline V lookup: CDR1 MGHDK, CDR2 SYGVNS. This CDR3 is 13 amino acids long.

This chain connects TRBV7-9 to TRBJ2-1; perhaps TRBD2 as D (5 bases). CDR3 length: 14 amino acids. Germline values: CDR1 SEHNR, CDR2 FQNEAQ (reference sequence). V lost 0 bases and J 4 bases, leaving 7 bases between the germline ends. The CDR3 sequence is CASSLAGVYNEQFF. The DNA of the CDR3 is TGTGCCAGCAGCTTAGCGGGAGTATACAATGAGCAGTTCTTC.

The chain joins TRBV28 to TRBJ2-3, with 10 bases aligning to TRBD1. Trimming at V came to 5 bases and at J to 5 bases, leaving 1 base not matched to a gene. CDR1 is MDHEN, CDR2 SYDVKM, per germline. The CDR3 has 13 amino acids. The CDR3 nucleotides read TGTGCCAGCAGTCGGACAGGGGGAGATACGCAGTATTTT. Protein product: CASSRTGGDTQYF.

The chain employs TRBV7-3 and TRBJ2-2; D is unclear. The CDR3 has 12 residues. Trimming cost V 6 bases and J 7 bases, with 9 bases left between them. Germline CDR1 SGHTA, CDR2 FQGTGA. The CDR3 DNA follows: TGTGCCAGCAGGTCCCCGAGCGGGGAGCTGTTTTTT. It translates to CASRSPSGELFF.

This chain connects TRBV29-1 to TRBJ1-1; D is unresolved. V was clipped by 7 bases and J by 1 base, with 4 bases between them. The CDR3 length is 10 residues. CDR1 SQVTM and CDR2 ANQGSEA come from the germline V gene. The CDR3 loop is CSGENTEAFF. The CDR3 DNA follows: TGCAGCGGAGAGAACACTGAAGCTTTCTTT. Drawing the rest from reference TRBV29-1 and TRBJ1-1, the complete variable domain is SAVISQKPSRDICQRGTSLTIQCQVDSQVTMMFWYRQQPGQSLTLIATANQGSEATYESGFVIDKFPISRPNLTFSTLTVSNMSPEDSSIYLCSGENTEAFFGQGTRLTVV.

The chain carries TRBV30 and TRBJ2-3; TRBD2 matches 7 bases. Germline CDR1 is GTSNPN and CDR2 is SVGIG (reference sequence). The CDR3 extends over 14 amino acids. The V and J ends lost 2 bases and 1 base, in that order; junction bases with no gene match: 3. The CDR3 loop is CAWSLAGGTDTQYF. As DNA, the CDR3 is TGTGCCTGGAGTCTGGCGGGAGGCACAGATACGCAGTATTTT. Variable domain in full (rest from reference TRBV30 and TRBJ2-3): SQTIHQWPATLVQPVGSPLSLECTVEGTSNPNLYWYRQAAGRGLQLLFYSVGIGQISSEVPQNLSASRPQDRQFILSSKKLLLSDSGFYLCAWSLAGGTDTQYFGPGTRLTVL.

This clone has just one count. The DNA of the CDR3 is TGTGCCACCAGCAGAGCGACAGGGGTGGCCTACGAGCAGTACTTC. This encodes CATSRATGVAYEQYF. This rearrangement joins TRBV15 to TRBJ2-7; 8 bases are a match to TRBD1. Germline V CDR1 and CDR2: LNHNV, YYDKDF (reference sequence). CDR3 length equals 15 residues. J lost 2 bases, V lost 1 base, and 4 bases had no gene match.

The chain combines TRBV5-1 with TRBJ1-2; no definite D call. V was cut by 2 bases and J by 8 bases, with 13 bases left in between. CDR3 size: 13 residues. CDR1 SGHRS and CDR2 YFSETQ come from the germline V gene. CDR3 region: CASSLGQSVGYTF. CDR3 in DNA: TGCGCCAGCAGCTTAGGGCAGTCCGTCGGCTACACCTTC.

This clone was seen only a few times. The CDR3 nucleotides read TGTGCCAGCAGCTTAGCGGGTACCACCTACGAGCAGTACTTC. Translation gives CASSLAGTTYEQYF. The chain is built from TRBV5-6 and TRBJ2-7; a possible D gene is TRBD2 (6 bases). With 2 bases removed from V and 2 bases from J, the gap between germline ends came to 11 bases. This CDR3 spans 14 amino acids. Germline V gene lookup returns CDR1 SGHDT and CDR2 YYEEEE.

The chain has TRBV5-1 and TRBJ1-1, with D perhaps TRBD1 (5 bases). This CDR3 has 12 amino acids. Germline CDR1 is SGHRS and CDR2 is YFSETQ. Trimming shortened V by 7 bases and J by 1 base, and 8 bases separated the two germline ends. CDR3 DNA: TGCGCCAGCCAAGACAGGAACACTGAAGCTTTCTTT. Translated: CASQDRNTEAFF.